The 9 T cell receptor beta chains below come from one sample, sequenced in a study of cytomegalovirus exposure and HLA in healthy donors. The PCR was carried out with 60 Vbeta primers and 13 Jbeta primers. Repertoires were generated with immunoSEQ multiplex PCR, while TCRdb's copy carries only in-frame clones and drops some. Of about 140,000 clones listed, roughly 86% are singletons. Input material: PBMCs. The receptors derive from a man younger than 35 in good health and CMV-seropositive.

V usage is TRBV27 and J usage is TRBJ2-2, with D possibly being TRBD1 (6 bases). This CDR3 is built from 16 residues. V lost 8 bases, J lost 4 bases, and 20 bases lay in between. Looked up from germline, CDR1 is MNHEY and CDR2 is SMNVEV (reference sequence). CDR3 sequence (DNA): TGTGCCAGCCTACCGGCATGGCAGGGGAGCACCGGGGAGCTGTTTTTT. Translating gives CASLPAWQGSTGELFF.

This chain links TRBV6-1 with TRBJ1-1; TRBD1 aligns across 8 bases. The trim removed 5 bases at V and 8 bases at J, leaving 7 bases unmatched. The CDR3 totals 13 residues. Germline CDR1 MNHNS, CDR2 SASEGT. The CDR3 DNA is TGTGCCAGCAGTAAGATGGGACAGGCGGAAGCTTTCTTT. Protein: CASSKMGQAEAFF.

The gene calls are TRBV9 and TRBJ1-6; no clear D gene. In germline, CDR1 is SGDLS, CDR2 YYNGEE. CDR3 length: 13 residues. Trimming took 3 bases from V and 6 from J, leaving 7 bases between them. CDR3 coding DNA: TGTGCCAGCAGCGGGGGAGGTAATTCACCCCTCCACTTT. Amino acid sequence: CASSGGGNSPLHF.

The gene calls are TRBV5-1 and TRBJ1-4; D is unresolved. CDR3 length equals 13 residues. Trimming stripped 3 bases from V and 12 bases from J, with 15 bases between. Germline CDR1 SGHRS, CDR2 YFSETQ. This CDR3 reads CASSSIIEGQLFF. In nucleotides, the CDR3 is TGCGCCAGCAGCTCAATCATTGAGGGCCAACTGTTTTTT.

The V and J genes are TRBV15 and TRBJ2-7; D may be TRBD2 (5 bases). Trimming stripped 7 bases from V and 3 bases from J, with 13 bases between. The CDR3 runs 13 residues. Per the germline V gene, CDR1 is LNHNV and CDR2 is YYDKDF (reference sequence). The CDR3 sequence: CATNEGGSYEQYF. CDR3 bases: TGTGCCACCAATGAAGGAGGCAGCTACGAGCAGTACTTC.

The rearrangement joins TRBV6-6 to TRBJ1-4; 9 nucleotides agree with TRBD1. V lost 6 bases to trimming and J lost 3 bases; unmatched junction nucleotides: 5. The CDR3 spans 15 residues. The germline gives CDR1 MNHNY, CDR2 SVGAGI (reference sequence). The CDR3 DNA reads TGTGCCAGCAGCAAGGGACAGGGCCCTAATGAAAAACTGTTTTTT. Encoded protein: CASSKGQGPNEKLFF.

In the case of this clone: The sample contains more than one DNA sequence encoding this CDR3. The chain links TRBV9 to TRBJ1-1, with D tentatively TRBD1 (6 bases). Trimming took off 8 bases at V and 2 bases at J, with 10 bases between the two ends. Germline CDR1 SGDLS, CDR2 YYNGEE. The CDR3 spans 12 residues. The CDR3 DNA is TGTGCCAGTAACAGGGAAAACACTGAAGCTTTCTTT. Residues: CASNRENTEAFF.

On this clone itself: One end of the junction varies from germline; a read error may be responsible. The chain joins TRBV25-1 to TRBJ1-2; D not certain. Germline CDR1 MGHDK, CDR2 SYGVNS. The CDR3 covers 14 residues. The CDR3 region is CASSEVGRAYGYPF. The CDR3 coding sequence is TGTGCCAGCAGTGAGGTGGGCAGAGCCTATGGCTACCCCTTC.

This chain uses TRBV27 with TRBJ2-7; 11 positions agree with TRBD2. V lost 3 bases, J lost 4 bases, and 5 bases stayed unmatched. Germline V gene sequence: CDR1 MNHEY, CDR2 SMNVEV (reference sequence). There are 15 residues in the CDR3. In DNA form, the CDR3 reads TGTGCCAGCAGTTTTCAACTAGCGGGAGATTACGAGCAGTACTTC. As protein: CASSFQLAGDYEQYF.